This T cell receptor beta chain is from a study of blood T cell repertoires in COVID-19. About the research overall: From the United States, Italy and Spain came samples of acute and convalescent COVID-19. T cells, B-cell-depleted T cells, or PBMCs provided the cDNA or gDNA that served as material.

Original processing methods: From reference gene primer amplification, estimates of nucleated cell counts were derived. Measured with immunoSEQ multiplex PCR; TCRdb has only the in-frame clones, and not every one. V and J calls plus clone size are reproduced from that table; the DNA served to infer D and trimming. Among tens of thousands of clones listed, roughly 80% were seen once. Trimming at V came to 5 bases and at J to 0 bases, leaving 13 bases not matched to a gene. The CDR3 has 19 residues. The germline V gene has CDR1 LGHDT and CDR2 YNNKEL (reference sequence). This chain uses TRBV3-1 (or the pseudogene TRBV3-2) with TRBJ2-6; 7 bases line up with TRBD2. The sequence came from a human donor in a cohort sampled during active or convalescent COVID-19. The source material was peripheral blood. CDR3 in DNA: TGTGCCAGCAGCGCCGGGGGGTCGGACGGAAACTCTGGGGCCAACGTCCTGACTTTC. It encodes CASSAGGSDGNSGANVLTF.